The source of this TCR beta chain is a study of shared clonotypes between healthy human individuals. Study summary: Those who served as donors were a couple of women and a few men between the ages of 18 and 49. Per donor, three plates held CD4 naive cells, three held CD4 memory, two held CD8 naive and one held CD8 memory.

Findings and caveats of the study: Although depth was large, rarefaction showed that sequencing of the sorted subsets was incomplete. Sample collection involved blood only; tissue repertoires are likely different.

In the naive CD8 group, cells lacked CD45RO and were positively selected for CCR7, so terminally differentiated effector memory CD45RA+ cells were left out. On this clone itself: What it binds is not known.

Using immunoSEQ multiplex PCR, the repertoire was profiled, and TCRdb retains in-frame clones only, with some absent. The profile shows about 2.1 million clones, around 93% of them singletons. Sequenced material: naive CD8+ T cells from PBMCs. This clonotype was obtained from a man in his late teens or twenties in good health. Some clones in this sample may be carry-over from other donors' samples.

The CDR3 DNA reads TGTGCCAGCAGTCCCGTACAGGGGAACACCGGGGAGCTGTTTTTT. Translated, it gives CASSPVQGNTGELFF. The rearrangement joins TRBV27 to TRBJ2-2; a weak D match, TRBD1 (6 bases). The V gene's germline CDR1 is MNHEY and CDR2 SMNVEV (reference sequence). This CDR3 contains 15 residues. V was trimmed by 5 bases and J by 1 base, leaving 11 bases between them.